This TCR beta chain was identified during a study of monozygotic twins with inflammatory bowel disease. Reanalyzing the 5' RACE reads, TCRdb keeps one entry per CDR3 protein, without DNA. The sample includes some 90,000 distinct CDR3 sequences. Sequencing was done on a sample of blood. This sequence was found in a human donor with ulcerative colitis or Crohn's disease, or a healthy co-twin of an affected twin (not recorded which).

CDR3 residues: CASSLAWGIGYEQYF. The J gene is TRBJ2-7, the V gene TRBV5-5; as DNA is missing, the TRBD1 call by TCRdb cannot be tested. CDR1 and CDR2 (germline): SGHKS, YYEKEE (reference sequence). This CDR3 contains 15 residues. Variable domain in full (rest from reference TRBV5-5 and TRBJ2-7): DAGVTQSPTHLIKTRGQQVTLRCSPISGHKSVSWYQQVLGQGPQFIFQYYEKEERGRGNFPDRFSARQFPNYSSELNVNALLLGDSALYLCASSLAWGIGYEQYFGPGTRLTVT.